This T cell receptor beta chain was captured in a study of cytomegalovirus exposure and HLA in healthy donors. Study results and caveats: Analyses of presence and absence presupposed an approximately uniform sequencing depth across donors. About 90% or about 30% of the time was how often most TCR beta V segments were productive, according to an earlier analysis.

This clone was observed a handful of times. Antigen: not known. The CDR3 totals 16 residues. Germline loops: CDR1 SGHAT, CDR2 FQNNGV. Germline trimming cut 4 bases from V and 4 bases from J; bases unmatched to any gene: 6. Use of 60 Vbeta and 13 Jbeta primers characterized the PCR. The protocol was immunoSEQ multiplex PCR, while the TCRdb copy is restricted to in-frame clones and leaves out a portion. The sample lists approximately 86,000 clones, around 70% occurring once. V gene TRBV11-2 combines with J gene TRBJ2-1; 11 bases align to TRBD2. Sequenced: PBMCs. This TCR was recovered from a man aged 55 to 70 in good health and CMV-seronegative. CDR3 DNA: TGTGCCAGCAGCTCCATCCGACTAGCGGGGTACAATGAGCAGTTCTTC. It codes for CASSSIRLAGYNEQFF. Filled out from reference TRBV11-2 and TRBJ2-1, the complete variable domain reads EAGVAQSPRYKIIEKRQSVAFWCNPISGHATLYWYQQILGQGPKLLIQFQNNGVVDDSQLPKDRFSAERLKGVDSTLKIQPAKLEDSAVYLCASSSIRLAGYNEQFFGPGTRLTVL.